The 4 T cell receptor delta chains given below trace back to one sample, sequenced in a study of gamma-delta T cells after stem cell transplantation. TCRdb reprocessed the RT-PCR reads through CATT. The sample lists fewer than 2,000 delta-chain clones; 15% were seen once. Sequencing was done on a sample of gamma-delta T cells. The receptors shown here come from a human donor. It is not recorded whose cells these are; they may come from a transplant donor.

This clone is large (0.1 to 1%) in the sample. The chain links TRDV2 to TRDJ1, with D uncertain. CDR3 size: 17 residues. Deletions cut 0 bases from V and 0 bases from J, with 16 bases between. Germline CDR1 is GEAIGNYY and CDR2 is EKD. Here the CDR3 DNA reads TGTGCCTGTGACACCGGTGGGACGAACTTGTACACCGATAAACTCATCTTT. Protein product: CACDTGGTNLYTDKLIF.

The chain joins TRDV2 to TRDJ3; a weak D match, TRDD2 (7 bases). Germline V lookup: CDR1 GEAIGNYY, CDR2 EKD. The CDR3 has 18 residues. V was clipped by 0 bases and J by 8 bases, with 19 bases between them. Written as DNA, the CDR3 is TGTGCCTGTGACACCGTGGGGATGCCTTCCTTGTACACCCGACAGATGTTTTTC. Translation gives CACDTVGMPSLYTRQMFF.

This clone was seen a few times. With a much larger clone just one base away, this may be a read error. Other DNA variants within this sample encode the same CDR3. This rearrangement joins TRDV1 to TRDJ1; 12 nucleotides agree with TRDD3. CDR3 size: 22 residues. Germline-derived CDR1 and CDR2 are TSWWSYY and QGS. The CDR3 bases are TGTGCCCTTGGAGACCTCTCGGCGTCCTGGGGGATACGAATGATCCCCACCGATAAACTCATCTTT. It is translated as CALGDLSASWGIRMIPTDKLIF.

This clone has only a few counts. The TCRdb protein, from a much larger clone, departs from this DNA's translation at residue 10, likely by read error; the protein shown derives from the DNA. The chain combines TRDV2 with TRDJ3, with TRDD3 matching over 7 bases. This CDR3 spans 16 amino acids. CDR1 GEAIGNYY and CDR2 EKD come from the germline V gene. This chain's CDR3 is CACDTWGTWGTRQMFF. The CDR3 coding sequence is TGTGCCTGTGACACCTGGGGGACCTGGGGCACCCGACAGATGTTTTTC.